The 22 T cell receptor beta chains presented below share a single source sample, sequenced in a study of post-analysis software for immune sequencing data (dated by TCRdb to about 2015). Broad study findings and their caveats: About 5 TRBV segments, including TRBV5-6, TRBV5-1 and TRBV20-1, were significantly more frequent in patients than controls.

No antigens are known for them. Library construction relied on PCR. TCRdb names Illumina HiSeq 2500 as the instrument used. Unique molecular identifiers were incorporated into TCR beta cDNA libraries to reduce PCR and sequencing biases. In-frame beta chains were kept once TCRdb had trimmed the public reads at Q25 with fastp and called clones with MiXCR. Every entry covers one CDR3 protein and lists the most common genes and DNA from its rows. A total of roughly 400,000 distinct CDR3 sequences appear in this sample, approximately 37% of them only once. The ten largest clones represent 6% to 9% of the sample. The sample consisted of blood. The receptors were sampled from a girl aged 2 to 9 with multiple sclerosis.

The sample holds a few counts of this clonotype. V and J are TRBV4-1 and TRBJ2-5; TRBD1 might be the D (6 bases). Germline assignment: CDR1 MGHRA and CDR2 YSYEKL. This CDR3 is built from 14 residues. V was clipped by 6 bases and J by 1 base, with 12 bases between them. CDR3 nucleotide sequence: TGCGCCAGCAGTCAGGGGACACTCCAAGAGACCCAGTACTTC. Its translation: CASSQGTLQETQYF.

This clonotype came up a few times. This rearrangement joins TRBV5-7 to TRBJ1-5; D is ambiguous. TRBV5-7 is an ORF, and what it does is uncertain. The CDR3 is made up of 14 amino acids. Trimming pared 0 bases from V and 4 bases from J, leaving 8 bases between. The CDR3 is CASSLVGLNQPQHF. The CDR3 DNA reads TGTGCCAGCAGCTTGGTTGGTTTAAATCAGCCCCAGCATTTT.

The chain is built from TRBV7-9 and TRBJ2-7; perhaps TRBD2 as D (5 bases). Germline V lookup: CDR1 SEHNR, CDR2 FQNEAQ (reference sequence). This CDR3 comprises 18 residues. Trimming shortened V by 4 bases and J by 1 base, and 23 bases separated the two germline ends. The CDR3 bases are TGTGCCAGCAGCTACCGGCCGAAGGGAGACACCCCGTCCTACGAGCAGTACTTC. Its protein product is CASSYRPKGDTPSYEQYF.

The CDR3 reads CASSSGHTETQYF. CDR3 sequence (DNA): TGTGCCAGCAGCTCAGGACACACAGAGACCCAGTACTTC. The J gene is TRBJ2-5, the V gene TRBV7-3; D is perhaps TRBD1 (5 bases). Trimming took 4 bases from V and 4 from J, leaving 10 bases between them. The length of the CDR3 is 13 residues. The germline gives CDR1 SGHTA, CDR2 FQGTGA.

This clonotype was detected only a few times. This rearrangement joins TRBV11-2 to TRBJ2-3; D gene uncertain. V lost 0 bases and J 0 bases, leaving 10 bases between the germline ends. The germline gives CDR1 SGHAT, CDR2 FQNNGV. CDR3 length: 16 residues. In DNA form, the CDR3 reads TGTGCCAGCAGCTTAGATTTAGCTGAGAGCACAGATACGCAGTATTTT. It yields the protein CASSLDLAESTDTQYF.

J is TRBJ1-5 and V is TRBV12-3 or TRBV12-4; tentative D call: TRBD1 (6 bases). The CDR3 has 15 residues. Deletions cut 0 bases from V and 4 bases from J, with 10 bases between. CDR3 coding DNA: TGTGCCAGCAGTTTAGCCGACAGGCTAAATCAGCCCCAGCATTTT. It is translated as CASSLADRLNQPQHF.

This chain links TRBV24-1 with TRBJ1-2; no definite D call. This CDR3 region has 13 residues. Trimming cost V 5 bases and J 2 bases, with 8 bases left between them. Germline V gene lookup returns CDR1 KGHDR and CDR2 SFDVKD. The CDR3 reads CATSGGRNYGYTF. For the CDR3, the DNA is TGTGCCACCAGTGGGGGTCGGAACTATGGCTACACCTTC.

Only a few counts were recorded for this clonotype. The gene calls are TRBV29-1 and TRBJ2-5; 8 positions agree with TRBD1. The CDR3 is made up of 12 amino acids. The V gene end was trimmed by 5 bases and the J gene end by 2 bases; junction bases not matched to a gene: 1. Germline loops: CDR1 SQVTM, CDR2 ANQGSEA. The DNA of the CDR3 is TGCAGCGTTTGGGACAGGCAAGAGACCCAGTACTTC. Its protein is CSVWDRQETQYF.

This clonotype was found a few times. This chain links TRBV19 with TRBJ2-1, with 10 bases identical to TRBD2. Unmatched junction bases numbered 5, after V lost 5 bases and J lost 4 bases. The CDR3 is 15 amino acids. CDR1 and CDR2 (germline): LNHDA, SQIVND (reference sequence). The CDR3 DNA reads TGTGCCAGTAGTCCAGCGGGGGGGATTTACAATGAGCAGTTCTTC. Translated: CASSPAGGIYNEQFF.

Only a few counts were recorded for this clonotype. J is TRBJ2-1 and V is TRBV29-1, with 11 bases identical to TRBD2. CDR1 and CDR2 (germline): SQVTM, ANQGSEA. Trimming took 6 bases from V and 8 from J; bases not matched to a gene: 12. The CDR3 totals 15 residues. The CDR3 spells CSVAFGTSGVDEQFF. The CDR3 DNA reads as TGCAGCGTCGCCTTTGGGACTAGCGGCGTCGATGAGCAGTTCTTC.

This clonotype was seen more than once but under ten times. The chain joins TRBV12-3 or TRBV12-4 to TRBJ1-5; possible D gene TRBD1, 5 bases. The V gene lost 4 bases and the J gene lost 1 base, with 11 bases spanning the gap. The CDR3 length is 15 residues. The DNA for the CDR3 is TGTGCCAGCAGTTCCGCCGGGGGAAGCAATCAGCCCCAGCATTTT. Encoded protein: CASSSAGGSNQPQHF.

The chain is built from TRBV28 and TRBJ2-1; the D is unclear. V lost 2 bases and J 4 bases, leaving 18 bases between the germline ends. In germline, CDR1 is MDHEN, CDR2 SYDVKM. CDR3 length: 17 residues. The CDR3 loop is CASSLVFGSRPYNEQFF. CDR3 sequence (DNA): TGTGCCAGCAGTTTAGTTTTCGGCTCCCGACCTTACAATGAGCAGTTCTTC.

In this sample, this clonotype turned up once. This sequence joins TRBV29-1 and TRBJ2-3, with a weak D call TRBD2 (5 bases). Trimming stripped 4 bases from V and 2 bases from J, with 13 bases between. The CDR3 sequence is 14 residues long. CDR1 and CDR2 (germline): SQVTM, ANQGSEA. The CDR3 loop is CSVARAAVTDTQYF. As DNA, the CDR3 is TGCAGCGTTGCTCGAGCGGCTGTCACAGATACGCAGTATTTT.

DNA for the CDR3: TGCGCCAGCAGCCAAGATGGGATCTATGGCTACACCTTC. Translated, it gives CASSQDGIYGYTF. This chain links TRBV4-1 with TRBJ1-2; no clear D gene. The CDR3 totals 13 residues. Trimming cost V 0 bases and J 4 bases, with 6 bases left between them. Per germline, CDR1 MGHRA and CDR2 YSYEKL.

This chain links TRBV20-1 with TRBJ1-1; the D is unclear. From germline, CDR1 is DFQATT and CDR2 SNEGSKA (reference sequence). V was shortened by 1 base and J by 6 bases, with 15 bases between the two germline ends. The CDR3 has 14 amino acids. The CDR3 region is CSARGLGILAEAFF. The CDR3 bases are TGCAGTGCTAGAGGGCTGGGTATCCTGGCTGAAGCTTTCTTT.

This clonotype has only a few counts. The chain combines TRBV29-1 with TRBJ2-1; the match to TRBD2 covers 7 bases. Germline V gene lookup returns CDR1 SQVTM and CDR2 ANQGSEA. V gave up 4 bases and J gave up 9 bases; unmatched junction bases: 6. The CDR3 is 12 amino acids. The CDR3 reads CSVGPSGGEQFF. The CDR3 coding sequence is TGCAGCGTTGGACCATCGGGGGGTGAGCAGTTCTTC.

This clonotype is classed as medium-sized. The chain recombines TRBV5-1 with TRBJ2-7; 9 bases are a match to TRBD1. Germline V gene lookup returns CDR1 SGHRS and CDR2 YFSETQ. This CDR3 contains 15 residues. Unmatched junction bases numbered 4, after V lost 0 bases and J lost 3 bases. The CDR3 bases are TGCGCCAGCAGCTTGGCCCCGGGACAGGGCTACGAGCAGTACTTC. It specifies CASSLAPGQGYEQYF.

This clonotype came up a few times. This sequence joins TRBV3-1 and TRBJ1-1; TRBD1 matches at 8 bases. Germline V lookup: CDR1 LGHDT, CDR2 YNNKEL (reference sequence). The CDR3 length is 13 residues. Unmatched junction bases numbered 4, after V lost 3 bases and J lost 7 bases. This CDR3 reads CASSHRGLGEAFF. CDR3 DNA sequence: TGTGCCAGCAGCCACAGGGGGCTTGGTGAAGCTTTCTTT.

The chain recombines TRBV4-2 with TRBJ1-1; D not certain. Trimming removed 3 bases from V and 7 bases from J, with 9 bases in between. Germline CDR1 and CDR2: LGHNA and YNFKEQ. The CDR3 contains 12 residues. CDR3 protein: CASSQAHSEAFF. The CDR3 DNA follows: TGTGCCAGCAGCCAGGCCCATAGTGAAGCTTTCTTT.

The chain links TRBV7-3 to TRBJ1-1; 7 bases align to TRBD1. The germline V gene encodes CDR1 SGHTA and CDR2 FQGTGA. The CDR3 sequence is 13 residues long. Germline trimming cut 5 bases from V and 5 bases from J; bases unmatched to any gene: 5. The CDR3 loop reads CASSAGQLTEAFF. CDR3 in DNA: TGTGCCAGCAGCGCGGGACAGTTGACTGAAGCTTTCTTT.

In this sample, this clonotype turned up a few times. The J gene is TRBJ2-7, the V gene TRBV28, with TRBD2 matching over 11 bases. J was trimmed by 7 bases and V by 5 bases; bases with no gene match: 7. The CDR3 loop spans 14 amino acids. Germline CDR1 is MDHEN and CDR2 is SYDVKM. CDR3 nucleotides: TGTGCCAGCAGTGTACTAGCGGGAGCCGGTGAGCAGTACTTC. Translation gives CASSVLAGAGEQYF.

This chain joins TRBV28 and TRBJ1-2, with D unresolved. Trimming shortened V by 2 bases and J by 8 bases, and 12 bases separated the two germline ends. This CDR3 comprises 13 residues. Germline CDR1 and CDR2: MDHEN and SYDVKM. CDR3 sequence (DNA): TGTGCCAGCAGTTTAATTTCCTTGAGGGGCTACACCTTC. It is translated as CASSLISLRGYTF.